These 10 T cell receptor beta chains share one sample of origin, sequenced in a study of T cell responses to AZD1222 COVID-19 vaccine. Assay used: immunoSEQ multiplex PCR; TCRdb lists only in-frame clones, some missing. The sample yields 90,000 to 150,000 clones, approximately 90% seen once. Sequencing was performed on peripheral blood, taken on day 0 of AZD1222 vaccination. The receptors shown here come from an adult in good health.

The chain couples TRBV6-5 to TRBJ2-2; TRBD1 aligns across 9 bases. This CDR3 is built from 14 residues. The junction had 3 bases not matched to a gene; V was cut back by 6 bases and J by 4 bases. The V gene's germline CDR1 is MNHEY and CDR2 SVGAGI. CDR3 nucleotides: TGTGCCAGCAGCGGGGACAGGGTCACCGGGGAGCTGTTTTTT. Its protein is CASSGDRVTGELFF.

This chain joins TRBV11-3 and TRBJ2-3; 7 bases match TRBD2. CDR3 length: 16 amino acids. J gave up 1 base and V 1 base, and 5 bases lay outside the gene matches. Germline CDR1 reads SGHNT; CDR2 reads YENEEA. CDR3 loop: CASSLGASGGTDTQYF. CDR3 nucleotides: TGTGCCAGCAGCTTAGGGGCTAGCGGTGGCACAGATACGCAGTATTTT.

This clone was seen once. The chain couples TRBV2 to TRBJ1-2, with 10 bases aligning to TRBD1. Trimming cost V 1 base and J 3 bases; bases outside gene matches: 5. The germline V gene has CDR1 SNHLY and CDR2 FYNNEI. The CDR3 loop spans 16 amino acids. The CDR3: CASSEGTGGADYGYTF. The DNA for the CDR3 is TGTGCCAGCAGTGAAGGGACAGGGGGAGCTGACTATGGCTACACCTTC.

The chain combines TRBV5-4 with TRBJ1-2; TRBD1 agrees at 9 bases. The germline V gene has CDR1 SGHNT and CDR2 YYREEE (reference sequence). The CDR3 runs to 15 residues. Losses at the gene ends were 0 bases for V and 3 bases for J; bases not matched to a gene: 3. CDR3 nucleotide sequence: TGTGCCAGCAGCTTGGCGGGACAGGGAGACTATGGCTACACCTTC. Its protein is CASSLAGQGDYGYTF.

The gene calls are TRBV5-8 and TRBJ2-7, with 8 positions matching TRBD1. V trimming: 4 bases; J trimming: 4 bases; junction bases outside the gene matches: 7. Germline CDR1 and CDR2: SGHTS and YDEGEE. This CDR3 has 14 amino acids. CDR3 nucleotide sequence: TGTGCCAGCAGCACAGGAGACAGGGGATACGAGCAGTACTTC. It is translated as CASSTGDRGYEQYF. Supplemented by reference TRBV5-8 and TRBJ2-7, the full variable domain reads EAGVTQSPTHLIKTRGQQATLRCSPISGHTSVYWYQQALGLGLQFLLWYDEGEERNRGNFPPRFSGRQFPNYSSELNVNALELEDSALYLCASSTGDRGYEQYFGPGTRLTVT.

This chain links TRBV3-1 (or the pseudogene TRBV3-2) with TRBJ2-3; 7 bases fit TRBD2. CDR3 length: 18 residues. Germline trimming cut 0 bases from V and 2 bases from J; bases unmatched to any gene: 11. Germline V gene lookup returns CDR1 LGHDT and CDR2 YNNKEL (reference sequence). The CDR3 region is CASSQERGGTDHTDTQYF. CDR3 nucleotides: TGTGCCAGCAGCCAAGAAAGGGGAGGGACGGATCACACAGATACGCAGTATTTT.

The rearrangement uses TRBV15 and TRBJ1-1, with D possibly matching TRBD1 (5 bases). The CDR3 is 12 amino acids. V dropped 6 bases and J dropped 1 base, with 6 bases sitting between them. CDR1 and CDR2 from the germline V gene are LNHNV and YYDKDF (reference sequence). In DNA, the CDR3 is TGTGCCACCAGACAGGCGAACACTGAAGCTTTCTTT. Translation: CATRQANTEAFF.

The gene calls are TRBV29-1 and TRBJ1-1; the D gene is possibly TRBD1 (5 bases). CDR1 SQVTM and CDR2 ANQGSEA come from the germline V gene. This CDR3 has 14 residues. The V end lost 4 bases, the J end lost 1 base, and 13 bases lay between the germline ends. The DNA for the CDR3 is TGCAGCGTTGCGTGGACAAGGTCGAACACTGAAGCTTTCTTT. Amino acids: CSVAWTRSNTEAFF.

The chain recombines TRBV19 with TRBJ1-1, with D perhaps TRBD1 (5 bases). The CDR3 runs to 14 residues. Germline V gene lookup returns CDR1 LNHDA and CDR2 SQIVND (reference sequence). Trimming shortened V by 2 bases and J by 1 base, and 8 bases separated the two germline ends. The CDR3 coding sequence is TGTGCCAGTAGTATACTCGGGACGAACACTGAAGCTTTCTTT. This codes for CASSILGTNTEAFF.

The chain is built from TRBV9 and TRBJ2-2; possibly TRBD2 for D (5 bases). The length of the CDR3 is 14 residues. V was clipped by 9 bases and J by 0 bases, with 12 bases between them. CDR1 SGDLS and CDR2 YYNGEE come from the germline V gene. The DNA of the CDR3 is TGTGCCACGGGCCGGACTCCGAACACCGGGGAGCTGTTTTTT. Translation: CATGRTPNTGELFF.